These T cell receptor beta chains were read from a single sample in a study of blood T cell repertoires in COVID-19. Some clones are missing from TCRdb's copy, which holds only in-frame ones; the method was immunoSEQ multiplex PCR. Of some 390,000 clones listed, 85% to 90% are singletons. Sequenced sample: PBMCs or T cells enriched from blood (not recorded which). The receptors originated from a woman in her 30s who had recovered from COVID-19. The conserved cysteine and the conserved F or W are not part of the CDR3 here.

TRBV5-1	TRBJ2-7	ASSPAAGTGSYEQY
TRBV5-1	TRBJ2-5	ASSLGAEETQY
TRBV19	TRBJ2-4	ASSILLTSAETKNIQY
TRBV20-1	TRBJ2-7	SASGYSGRPTEQY
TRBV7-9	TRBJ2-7	ASSPGEGQY
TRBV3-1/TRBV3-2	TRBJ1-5	ASSQAPGGNQPQH
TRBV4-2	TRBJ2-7	ASSQEAGGSYEQY
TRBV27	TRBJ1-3	ASSLNRVSGNTIY
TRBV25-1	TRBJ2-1	ASSEYGQGPYNEQF
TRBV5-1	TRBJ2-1	ASSFGTYNEQF
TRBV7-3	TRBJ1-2	ASSPTGDYGYT
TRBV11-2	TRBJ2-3	ASSLGGTPQGDTQY
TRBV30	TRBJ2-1	AWSVRRGRDEQF
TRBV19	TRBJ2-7	ASSRGGEQY
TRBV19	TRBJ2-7	ASKRDTLSYEQY
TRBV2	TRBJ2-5	ASRGGSYLETQY
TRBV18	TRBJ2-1	ASSPLSGTGTGKNEQF
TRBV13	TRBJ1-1	ASSILPGGTEAF
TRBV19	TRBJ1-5	ASSVRAGQGSFNQPQH
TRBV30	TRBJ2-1	AWSVRRRGTFYNEQF
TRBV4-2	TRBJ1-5	ASSPFYRNSNQPQH
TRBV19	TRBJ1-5	ASSNNRGSIQPQH
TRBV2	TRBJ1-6	ASSDRTGPDSPLH
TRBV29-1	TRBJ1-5	SVAMESQPQH
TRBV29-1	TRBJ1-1	SVAVNTEAF
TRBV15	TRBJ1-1	ATSREVGQGADEAF
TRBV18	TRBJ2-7	ASSMDRGPSYEQY
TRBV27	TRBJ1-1	ASSLGQNTEAF